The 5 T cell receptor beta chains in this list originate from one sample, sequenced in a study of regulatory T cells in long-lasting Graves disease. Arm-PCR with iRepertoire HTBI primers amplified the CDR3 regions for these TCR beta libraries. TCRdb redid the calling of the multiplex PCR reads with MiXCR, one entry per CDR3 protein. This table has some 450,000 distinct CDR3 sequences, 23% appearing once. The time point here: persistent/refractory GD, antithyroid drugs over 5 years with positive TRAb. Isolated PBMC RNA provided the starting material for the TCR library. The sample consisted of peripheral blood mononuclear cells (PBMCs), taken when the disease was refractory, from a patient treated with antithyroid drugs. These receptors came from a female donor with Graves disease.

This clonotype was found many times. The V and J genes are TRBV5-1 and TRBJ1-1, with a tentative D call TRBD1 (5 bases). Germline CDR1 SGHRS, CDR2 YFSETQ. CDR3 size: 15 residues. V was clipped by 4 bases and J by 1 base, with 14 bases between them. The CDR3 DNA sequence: TGCGCCAGCAGCCCCCCAGGGAAGGGGAACACTGAAGCTTTCTTT. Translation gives CASSPPGKGNTEAFF.

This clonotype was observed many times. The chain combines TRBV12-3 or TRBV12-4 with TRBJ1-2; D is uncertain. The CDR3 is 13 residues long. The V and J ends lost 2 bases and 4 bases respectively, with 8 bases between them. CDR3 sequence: CASSLTAGYGYTF. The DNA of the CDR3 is TGTGCCAGCAGTTTAACAGCGGGCTATGGCTACACCTTC.

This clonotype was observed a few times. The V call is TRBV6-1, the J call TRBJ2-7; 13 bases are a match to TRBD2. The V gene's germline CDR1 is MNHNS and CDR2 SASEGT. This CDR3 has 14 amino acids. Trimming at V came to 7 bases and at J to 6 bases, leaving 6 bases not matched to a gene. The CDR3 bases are TGTGCCAGCATCAGACTAGCGGGAGGTCGCGAGCAGTACTTC. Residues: CASIRLAGGREQYF.

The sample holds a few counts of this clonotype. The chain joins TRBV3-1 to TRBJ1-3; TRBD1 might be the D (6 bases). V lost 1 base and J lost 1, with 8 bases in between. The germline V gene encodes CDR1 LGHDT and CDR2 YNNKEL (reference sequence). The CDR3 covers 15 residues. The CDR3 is CASSQGQGSGNTIYF. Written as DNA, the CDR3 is TGTGCCAGCAGCCAAGGTCAGGGGTCTGGAAACACCATATATTTT. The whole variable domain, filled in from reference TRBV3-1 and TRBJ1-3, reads DTAVSQTPKYLVTQMGNDKSIKCEQNLGHDTMYWYKQDSKKFLKIMFSYNNKELIINETVPNRFSPKSPDKAHLNLHINSLELGDSAVYFCASSQGQGSGNTIYFGEGSWLTVV.

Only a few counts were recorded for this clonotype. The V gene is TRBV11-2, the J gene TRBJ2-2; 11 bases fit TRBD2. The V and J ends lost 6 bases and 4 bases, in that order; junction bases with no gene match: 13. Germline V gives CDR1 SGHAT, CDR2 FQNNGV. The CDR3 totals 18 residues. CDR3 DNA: TGTGCCAGCAGTATACAGAAAACTAGCGGGAGAACCACCGGGGAGCTGTTTTTT. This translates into CASSIQKTSGRTTGELFF.